These T cell receptor beta chains were read from a single sample in a study of cytomegalovirus exposure and HLA in healthy donors. Some clones are missing from TCRdb's copy, which holds only in-frame ones; the method was immunoSEQ multiplex PCR. This repertoire shows fewer than 150,000 clones, roughly 86% found once; its top ten account for approximately 1.3%. Sequencing was carried out using PBMCs. The receptors stem from a man aged 30-40 years in good health and CMV-seronegative. CDR3s include the opening cysteine and the closing phenylalanine or tryptophan. D genes are given only for firm matches. Where a row states a size, it is once, few, many or the class of an expanded clone; other rows omit it.

V: TRBV9
size: NA
J: TRBJ2-2
D: NA
DNA: TGTGCCAGCAGGAGCAGGGAGGCCGGGGAGCTGTTTTTT
CDR3: CASRSREAGELFF

V: TRBV29-1
size: NA
J: TRBJ1-4
D: NA
DNA: TGCAGCGCGAGGACAGACGATGAAAAACTGTTTTTT
CDR3: CSARTDDEKLFF

V: TRBV5-1
size: NA
J: TRBJ2-5
D: TRBD2
DNA: TGCGCCAGCAGCGACGGGGGGAATCAAGAGACCCAGTACTTC
CDR3: CASSDGGNQETQYF

V: TRBV5-1
size: once
J: TRBJ2-1
D: TRBD2
DNA: TGCGCCAGCAGCCTGGTGACTAGCGGTTACAATGAGCAGTTCTTC
CDR3: CASSLVTSGYNEQFF

V: TRBV11-2
size: NA
J: TRBJ2-7
D: NA
DNA: TGTGCCAGCAGCTTACTCTCCCCCTTC
CDR3: CASSLLSPF

V: TRBV7-9
size: NA
J: TRBJ1-2
D: TRBD1
DNA: TGTGCCAGCACCCTGGACGGGACAGCCCCCTTCTATGGCTACACCTTC
CDR3: CASTLDGTAPFYGYTF

V: TRBV10-3
size: NA
J: TRBJ2-2
D: TRBD1
DNA: TGTGCCATCAGTCAAGGGACAGCGAACACCGGGGAGCTGTTTTTT
CDR3: CAISQGTANTGELFF

V: TRBV19
size: few
J: TRBJ1-2
D: NA
DNA: TGTGCCAGTAGTAGAGGACAGCCTCCTACTAACTATGGCTACACCTTC
CDR3: CASSRGQPPTNYGYTF

V: TRBV6-5
size: NA
J: TRBJ2-3
D: TRBD1
DNA: TGTGCCAGCAGTCTTACAGGGGCCCAACAGTATTTT
CDR3: CASSLTGAQQYF

V: TRBV6-5
size: NA
J: TRBJ1-2
D: NA
DNA: TGTGCCAGCCCGTGGGCAGCTAACTATGGCTACACCTTC
CDR3: CASPWAANYGYTF

V: TRBV30
size: NA
J: TRBJ2-5
D: NA
DNA: TGTGCCTGGAGTTCTAACGGGGAGACCCAGTACTTC
CDR3: CAWSSNGETQYF

V: TRBV5-6
size: NA
J: TRBJ1-5
D: NA
DNA: TGTGCCAGCAGCCGCGGTGGCTTTCAGCCCCAGCATTTT
CDR3: CASSRGGFQPQHF

V: TRBV6-6
size: NA
J: TRBJ1-2
D: NA
DNA: TGTGCCAGCAGTTACGAGGCGGATGGCTACACCTTC
CDR3: CASSYEADGYTF

V: TRBV30
size: NA
J: TRBJ1-4
D: NA
DNA: TGTGCCTGGAGTGGGGGCCTAAATGAAAAACTGTTTTTT
CDR3: CAWSGGLNEKLFF

V: TRBV19
size: once
J: TRBJ2-7
D: NA
DNA: TGTGCCAGTAGAAGGGGTCTTAACGCCTACGAGCAGTACTTC
CDR3: CASRRGLNAYEQYF

V: TRBV7-9
size: NA
J: TRBJ2-7
D: NA
DNA: TGTGCCAGCAGCCCAGGGGCGGGTCAGGGAGCCTACGAGCAGTACTTC
CDR3: CASSPGAGQGAYEQYF

V: TRBV4-1
size: NA
J: TRBJ2-7
D: TRBD2
DNA: TGCGCCAGCAGTCCACGACTAGCGGGACCCTACGAGCAGTACTTC
CDR3: CASSPRLAGPYEQYF

V: TRBV5-5
size: once
J: TRBJ2-7
D: NA
DNA: TGTGCCAGCAGCTTAAGACAGTACTACGAGCAGTACTTC
CDR3: CASSLRQYYEQYF

V: TRBV18
size: NA
J: TRBJ2-1
D: TRBD2
DNA: TGTGCCAGCTCACCACCGAGGCTAGCGGGAGGGCTTCGTGAGCAGTTCTTC
CDR3: CASSPPRLAGGLREQFF

V: TRBV19
size: once
J: TRBJ2-1
D: TRBD2
DNA: TGTGCCAGTAGCGGACTAGCGGGAGGACCCAATGAGCAGTTCTTC
CDR3: CASSGLAGGPNEQFF

V: TRBV5-4
size: NA
J: TRBJ1-1
D: NA
DNA: TGTGCCAGCAGCGCTGGAGGGGCTGAAGCTTTCTTT
CDR3: CASSAGGAEAFF

V: TRBV7-3
size: NA
J: TRBJ2-2
D: TRBD1
DNA: TGTGCCAGCAGCTTAAGCGGCAGGGGGCTGGCCGGGGAGCTGTTTTTT
CDR3: CASSLSGRGLAGELFF

V: TRBV5-6
size: NA
J: TRBJ1-1
D: TRBD1
DNA: TGTGCCAGCACCAAGACAGGGGGTGGTCCAGGGGACACTGAAGCTTTCTTT
CDR3: CASTKTGGGPGDTEAFF

V: TRBV2
size: once
J: TRBJ2-2
D: NA
DNA: TGTGCCAGCACCAGGGGTGGCGTCCAGGGGGAGCTGTTTTTT
CDR3: CASTRGGVQGELFF

V: TRBV15
size: few
J: TRBJ2-2
D: NA
DNA: TGTGCCACGGCTGGGGGGAGTAGGGTCAACACCGGGGAGCTGTTTTTT
CDR3: CATAGGSRVNTGELFF

V: TRBV7-2
size: NA
J: TRBJ2-7
D: TRBD1
DNA: TGTGCCAGCAGCTTAGCGGGGACAGGGAATTCCTACGAGCAGTACTTC
CDR3: CASSLAGTGNSYEQYF

V: TRBV5-6
size: NA
J: TRBJ2-7
D: NA
DNA: TGTGCCAGCAGCTTGGCGGCAGGAGAGCAGTACTTC
CDR3: CASSLAAGEQYF

V: TRBV18
size: NA
J: TRBJ2-3
D: NA
DNA: TGTGCCAGCTCACCGGGGGCCACAGATACGCAGTATTTT
CDR3: CASSPGATDTQYF

V: TRBV7-2
size: NA
J: TRBJ2-5
D: NA
DNA: TGTGCCAGCAGCCTCAACCAGGGTGTTGGGACCCAGTACTTC
CDR3: CASSLNQGVGTQYF

V: TRBV6-1
size: NA
J: TRBJ1-2
D: NA
DNA: TGTGCCAGCAGTGATACGTGGGGGAGGTCCTATGGCTACACCTTC
CDR3: CASSDTWGRSYGYTF

V: TRBV12-5
size: NA
J: TRBJ2-7
D: TRBD1
DNA: TGTGCTAGTGGTTTTGGACAGGACTACGAGCAGTACTTC
CDR3: CASGFGQDYEQYF

V: TRBV19
size: NA
J: TRBJ2-7
D: TRBD2
DNA: TGTGCCAGTAGTACCCAGACGAGGGGAGGGAGCGCCTACGAGCAGTACTTC
CDR3: CASSTQTRGGSAYEQYF

V: TRBV4-3
size: NA
J: TRBJ2-5
D: TRBD1
DNA: TGCGCCAGCAGCCAAGAGGGGACAGGGGGAGAGACCCAGTACTTC
CDR3: CASSQEGTGGETQYF

V: TRBV11-2
size: NA
J: TRBJ1-2
D: NA
DNA: TGTGCCAGCAGTCATGACAGAGTCTATGGCTACACCTTC
CDR3: CASSHDRVYGYTF

V: TRBV19
size: NA
J: TRBJ1-1
D: NA
DNA: TGTGCCAGTAGTTTTCTCGGGGGAGGCGAGACTGAAGCTTTCTTT
CDR3: CASSFLGGGETEAFF

V: TRBV4-3
size: NA
J: TRBJ1-2
D: TRBD1
DNA: TGCGCCAGCAGCCAAGATCTGAGGACAGGGCCTGTCAATGGCTACACCTTC
CDR3: CASSQDLRTGPVNGYTF

V: TRBV27
size: NA
J: TRBJ2-7
D: NA
DNA: TGTGCCAGCAGTTGGGTAGCGGACGGAGAGCAGTACTTC
CDR3: CASSWVADGEQYF

V: TRBV19
size: NA
J: TRBJ2-6
D: NA
DNA: TGTGCCAGTAGTATGAAACAGAGAGCCTCTGGGGCCAACGTCCTGACTTTC
CDR3: CASSMKQRASGANVLTF

V: TRBV5-6
size: NA
J: TRBJ2-1
D: TRBD2
DNA: TGTGCCAGCAGCCTTCCTAGCGGGAGGGCTTATGAGCAGTTCTTC
CDR3: CASSLPSGRAYEQFF

V: TRBV19
size: NA
J: TRBJ2-1
D: TRBD2
DNA: TGTGCCAGTAGTATCCCTCAACTAGCGGAGCAGTTCTTC
CDR3: CASSIPQLAEQFF

V: TRBV5-6
size: NA
J: TRBJ2-1
D: TRBD2
DNA: TGTGCCAGCAGCTCAAGGATATATAGACTAGCGGGCGACAATGAGCAGTTCTTC
CDR3: CASSSRIYRLAGDNEQFF

V: TRBV19
size: NA
J: TRBJ1-4
D: NA
DNA: TGTGCCAGTAGTCTATACTCGGAAAAACTGTTTTTT
CDR3: CASSLYSEKLFF